A selection of T cell receptor beta chains follows, all from one sample in a study of blood T cell repertoires in COVID-19. Profiling relied on immunoSEQ multiplex PCR, and the TCRdb table lists in-frame clones only, not all of them. The sample comprises 200,000 to 250,000 clones, around three quarters of which are singletons, and 5.5% to 7% rests with the top ten. What was sequenced was peripheral blood. The receptors derive from a woman in her seventies with acute or convalescent COVID-19. CDR3s include the opening cysteine and the closing phenylalanine or tryptophan. The D gene is left open where the match is weak. Some rows mark clone size as missing; the rest say once, few, many or name a class of expanded clone.

size: .
D: TRBD1
V: TRBV3-1/TRBV3-2
J: TRBJ1-6
CDR3: CASSQDRDSSNSPLHF
DNA: TGTGCCAGCAGCCAAGACCGGGACAGTAGTAATTCACCCCTCCACTTT

size: .
D: TRBD2
V: TRBV9
J: TRBJ2-1
CDR3: CASSVRTSGRNEQFF
DNA: TGTGCCAGCAGCGTAAGGACTAGCGGGAGAAATGAGCAGTTCTTC

size: .
D: TRBD1
V: TRBV6-5
J: TRBJ1-1
CDR3: CASSYGAGGWTEAFF
DNA: TGTGCCAGCAGTTACGGGGCAGGGGGCTGGACTGAAGCTTTCTTT

size: once
D: TRBD1
V: TRBV6-5
J: TRBJ1-6
CDR3: CASSYLRGRDSPLHF
DNA: TGTGCCAGCAGTTACCTTAGGGGGCGAGATTCACCCCTCCACTTT

size: .
D: .
V: TRBV28
J: TRBJ2-7
CDR3: CASSLVDYEQYF
DNA: TGTGCCAGCTCCCTAGTTGATTACGAGCAGTACTTC

size: .
D: TRBD2
V: TRBV5-4
J: TRBJ2-1
CDR3: CASSPGDLAGRNEQFF
DNA: TGTGCCAGCAGCCCTGGGGACCTAGCGGGAAGGAATGAGCAGTTCTTC

size: .
D: TRBD1
V: TRBV7-9
J: TRBJ2-7
CDR3: CASSGRTGLPYEQYF
DNA: TGTGCCAGCAGCGGCAGGACAGGGCTACCCTACGAGCAGTACTTC

size: .
D: TRBD1
V: TRBV9
J: TRBJ2-2
CDR3: CASSARQGQDTGELFF
DNA: TGTGCCAGCAGCGCGCGACAGGGACAGGACACCGGGGAGCTGTTTTTT

size: .
D: TRBD1
V: TRBV5-5
J: TRBJ2-7
CDR3: CASSSTGDGEQYF
DNA: TGTGCCAGCAGCTCCACAGGGGATGGCGAGCAGTACTTC

size: .
D: .
V: TRBV11-2
J: TRBJ1-1
CDR3: CASSLDGANTEAFF
DNA: TGTGCCAGCAGCTTAGATGGGGCGAACACTGAAGCTTTCTTT

size: .
D: .
V: TRBV7-3
J: TRBJ2-1
CDR3: CASSLGYGGYNEQFF
DNA: TGTGCCAGCAGCTTAGGGTACGGAGGCTACAATGAGCAGTTCTTC

size: once
D: .
V: TRBV7-3
J: TRBJ1-1
CDR3: CASSLGQGTEAFF
DNA: TGTGCCAGCAGCTTGGGGCAGGGCACTGAAGCTTTCTTT

size: .
D: TRBD1
V: TRBV6-6
J: TRBJ1-2
CDR3: CASRTSGQEAGYTF
DNA: TGTGCCAGCAGGACCTCGGGACAGGAGGCTGGCTACACCTTC

size: .
D: TRBD1
V: TRBV6-1
J: TRBJ2-7
CDR3: CASSEGPGQGYYEQYF
DNA: TGTGCCAGCAGTGAAGGACCGGGACAGGGGTACTACGAGCAGTACTTC

size: .
D: .
V: TRBV2
J: TRBJ1-6
CDR3: CASQDSGNSPLHF
DNA: TGTGCCAGCCAGGACTCGGGAAATTCACCCCTCCACTTT

size: .
D: TRBD1
V: TRBV10-3
J: TRBJ1-2
CDR3: CAISAGTGARDYGYTF
DNA: TGTGCCATCAGCGCCGGGACAGGGGCGAGGGACTATGGCTACACCTTC

size: .
D: TRBD2
V: TRBV24-1
J: TRBJ2-3
CDR3: CATSEAGRGDTQYF
DNA: TGTGCCACCAGTGAGGCGGGGAGGGGAGATACGCAGTATTTT

size: .
D: TRBD1
V: TRBV24-1
J: TRBJ2-3
CDR3: CATSDPGQGLEDTQYF
DNA: TGTGCCACCAGTGATCCGGGACAGGGGCTGGAGGATACGCAGTATTTT

size: once
D: .
V: TRBV28
J: TRBJ1-1
CDR3: CASSSALGGYTEAFF
DNA: TGTGCCAGCAGTTCCGCCCTAGGGGGATACACTGAAGCTTTCTTT

size: .
D: TRBD2
V: TRBV5-4
J: TRBJ2-3
CDR3: CASSPGGQREWGTDTQYF
DNA: TGTGCCAGCAGCCCGGGGGGCCAGCGGGAGTGGGGCACAGATACGCAGTATTTT

size: .
D: .
V: TRBV3-1/TRBV3-2
J: TRBJ1-1
CDR3: CASSQTRPFQGGAFF
DNA: TGTGCCAGCAGCCAAACCAGACCCTTTCAAGGGGGAGCTTTCTTT

size: .
D: .
V: TRBV7-2
J: TRBJ2-3
CDR3: CASSPGRGDTQYF
DNA: TGTGCCAGCAGCCCAGGACGGGGAGATACGCAGTATTTT

size: many
D: .
V: TRBV5-4
J: TRBJ2-2
CDR3: CASSLYRGLGTGELFF
DNA: TGTGCCAGCAGCTTGTATCGGGGTCTCGGCACCGGGGAGCTGTTTTTT

size: .
D: .
V: TRBV5-1
J: TRBJ2-5
CDR3: CASSRQYTQETQYF
DNA: TGCGCCAGCTCACGACAGTACACTCAAGAGACCCAGTACTTC

size: .
D: TRBD2
V: TRBV27
J: TRBJ2-1
CDR3: CASSFGLAFEQFF
DNA: TGTGCCAGCAGTTTTGGACTAGCTTTCGAGCAGTTCTTC

size: few
D: .
V: TRBV24-1
J: TRBJ2-5
CDR3: CATSAQGGETQYF
DNA: TGTGCCACCAGTGCACAGGGAGGGGAGACCCAGTACTTC